This T cell receptor beta chain was recovered during a study of blood T cells in healthy people across ages. V lost 6 bases to trimming and J lost 7 bases; unmatched junction nucleotides: 14. This CDR3 contains 15 residues. Germline lookup yields CDR1 DFQATT and CDR2 SNEGSKA (reference sequence). Donation came from healthy Caucasian individuals in Russia who were aged about 6 to 90. A J-beta primer mix and a sample-barcoded 5' primer were used in a second PCR of roughly 6 to 11 cycles. Every sample gave at least 2.5 million paired-end reads containing CDR3. TCRdb reprocessed the 5' RACE reads via MiXCR and lists one record per CDR3 protein. The data hold about 1,500,000 distinct CDR3 sequences, with about 40% observed a single time. Details on this clonotype: What it recognizes is unknown.

Whole-study findings and limits: Getting older went along with TCR beta diversity per million T cells dropping roughly linearly.

V usage is TRBV20-1 and J usage is TRBJ2-1, with 8 bases matching TRBD1. The receptor was derived from a woman under 30 in good health. Sequencing was carried out using blood. DNA for the CDR3: TGCAGTGCCACCGGGACAGGTTCTTTCGGAAATGAGCAGTTCTTC. It is translated as CSATGTGSFGNEQFF.